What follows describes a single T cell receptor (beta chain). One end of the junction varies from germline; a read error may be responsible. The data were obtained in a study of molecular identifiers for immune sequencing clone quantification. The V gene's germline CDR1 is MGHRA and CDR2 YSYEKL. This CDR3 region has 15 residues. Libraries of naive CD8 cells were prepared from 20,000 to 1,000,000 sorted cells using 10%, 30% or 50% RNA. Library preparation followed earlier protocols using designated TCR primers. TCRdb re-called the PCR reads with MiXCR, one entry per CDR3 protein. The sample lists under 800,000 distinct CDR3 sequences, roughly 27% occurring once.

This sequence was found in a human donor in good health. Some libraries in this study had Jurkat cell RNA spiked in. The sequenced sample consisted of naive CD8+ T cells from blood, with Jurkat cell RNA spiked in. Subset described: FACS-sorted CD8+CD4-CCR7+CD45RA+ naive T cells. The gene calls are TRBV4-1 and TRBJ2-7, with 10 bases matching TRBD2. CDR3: CASGQDASGGYEQYF. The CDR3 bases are TGCGCCAGCGGCCAAGATGCTAGCGGGGGCTACGAGCAGTACTTC.